The 22 T cell receptor beta chains below all came from one sample that was sequenced in a study of cytomegalovirus exposure and HLA in healthy donors. Primers for the PCR totalled 60 Vbeta and 13 Jbeta. Here immunoSEQ multiplex PCR was the method, and the copy in TCRdb shows in-frame clones only, minus some. The repertoire consists of roughly 120,000 clones, with under 85% occurring once and the leading ten covering 4.8%. Source material: PBMCs. Source of these receptors: a young man in good health and CMV-seropositive.

This clone was counted only a few times. The DNA for the CDR3 is TGTGCCAGCAGTGACAGTAGAACTTGGGGCCTAAATCAGCCCCAGCATTTT. Translation: CASSDSRTWGLNQPQHF. V usage is TRBV2 and J usage is TRBJ1-5; D possibly corresponds to TRBD1 (5 bases). There are 17 residues in the CDR3. Trimming left V 3 bases short and J 4 bases short, with 19 bases between. Germline V lookup: CDR1 SNHLY, CDR2 FYNNEI.

The chain joins TRBV19 to TRBJ2-7, with a tentative D call TRBD1 (6 bases). Germline values: CDR1 LNHDA, CDR2 SQIVND (reference sequence). V lost 4 bases and J lost 3, with 16 bases in between. This CDR3 has 15 amino acids. This CDR3 reads CASSRNRDTYYEQYF. CDR3 bases: TGTGCCAGTAGTAGGAACCGGGACACCTACTACGAGCAGTACTTC.

This clone is deemed medium-sized. The chain links TRBV19 to TRBJ1-5, with TRBD1 matching over 7 bases. The CDR3 is 13 residues long. V was pared by 4 bases and J by 4 bases, with 1 base of the junction left unmatched. Germline V gene data show CDR1 as LNHDA and CDR2 as SQIVND (reference sequence). In DNA form, the CDR3 reads TGTGCCAGTAGTAGGGGACAGAATCAGCCCCAGCATTTT. It yields the protein CASSRGQNQPQHF.

V is TRBV2 and J is TRBJ1-5; 9 nucleotides agree with TRBD1. Germline values: CDR1 SNHLY, CDR2 FYNNEI. J was trimmed by 5 bases and V by 6 bases; bases with no gene match: 11. The CDR3 totals 16 residues. The CDR3 reads CASRRQGEDWYQPQHF. CDR3 nucleotide sequence: TGTGCCAGCAGGAGACAGGGGGAGGATTGGTATCAGCCCCAGCATTTT.

The chain employs TRBV9 and TRBJ1-4; 9 positions match TRBD1. Unmatched junction bases numbered 10, after V lost 2 bases and J lost 8 bases. Germline assignment: CDR1 SGDLS and CDR2 YYNGEE. CDR3 size: 16 residues. CDR3 coding DNA: TGTGCCAGCAGCGTGGGACAGGGAGCGGCGTGGGAAAAACTGTTTTTT. Its translation is CASSVGQGAAWEKLFF.

As concerns this clone: A read error may produce the germline difference seen at one junction end. This chain uses TRBV6-1 with TRBJ1-2, with a possible D match to TRBD1 (5 bases). CDR3 length equals 12 residues. Germline V gene sequence: CDR1 MNHNS, CDR2 SASEGT. Here the CDR3 reads CSSSGGTSGYTF. CDR3 bases: TGTTCCAGCAGTGGAGGGACTTCGGGCTACACCTTC.

The chain uses TRBV19 and TRBJ1-2, with 8 positions matching TRBD1. The V and J ends lost 3 bases and 2 bases, in that order; junction bases with no gene match: 2. Germline V gene lookup returns CDR1 LNHDA and CDR2 SQIVND (reference sequence). This CDR3 spans 14 amino acids. Here the CDR3 reads CASSIQGANYGYTF. The CDR3 DNA is TGTGCCAGTAGTATCCAGGGGGCCAACTATGGCTACACCTTC.

The rearrangement links TRBV19 to TRBJ2-3; 7 bases agree with TRBD2. In germline, CDR1 is LNHDA, CDR2 SQIVND (reference sequence). V gave up 6 bases and J gave up 2 bases; unmatched junction bases: 11. This CDR3 has 16 residues. CDR3 sequence: CASREAGRYFTDTQYF. DNA of the CDR3: TGTGCCAGTAGAGAAGCGGGGAGGTATTTCACAGATACGCAGTATTTT.

The chain joins TRBV27 to TRBJ1-5; TRBD1 matches at 9 bases. V shed 4 bases and J 7 bases; nucleotides not matched to a gene: 11. CDR1 and CDR2 (germline): MNHEY, SMNVEV (reference sequence). The CDR3 contains 16 residues. The CDR3 reads CASSSLAGQGDQPQHF. The CDR3 DNA is TGTGCCAGCAGTTCTCTTGCGGGACAGGGAGACCAGCCCCAGCATTTT.

This clone was seen a few times. This chain joins TRBV4-1 and TRBJ2-5; 9 bases fit TRBD1. Unmatched junction bases numbered 6, after V lost 6 bases and J lost 1 base. Germline V gene data show CDR1 as MGHRA and CDR2 as YSYEKL. The CDR3 spans 15 residues. CDR3 sequence (DNA): TGCGCCAGCAGTGGACAGGGGAAACGCCAAGAGACCCAGTACTTC. As protein: CASSGQGKRQETQYF.

CDR3 amino acids: CASSSFEETQYF. CDR3 coding DNA: TGTGCCAGCAGCTCATTTGAAGAGACCCAGTACTTC. This sequence joins TRBV5-8 and TRBJ2-5; the D is unclear. The CDR3 is 12 residues long. V lost 3 bases to trimming and J lost 3 bases, with 6 bases between them. Germline assignment: CDR1 SGHTS and CDR2 YDEGEE.

The J gene is TRBJ1-6, the V gene TRBV28; D perhaps matches TRBD1 (6 bases). There are 13 residues in the CDR3. The V gene's germline CDR1 is MDHEN and CDR2 SYDVKM. With 6 bases removed from V and 7 bases from J, the gap between germline ends came to 10 bases. The CDR3 sequence: CASSSGQNSPLHF. In DNA form, the CDR3 reads TGTGCCAGCAGCTCCGGACAGAATTCACCCCTCCACTTT.

This rearrangement joins TRBV7-9 to TRBJ2-5, with a possible D match to TRBD2 (6 bases). Per germline, CDR1 SEHNR and CDR2 FQNEAQ (reference sequence). The CDR3 runs 16 residues. Trimming took off 6 bases at V and 7 bases at J, with 24 bases between the two ends. CDR3 DNA sequence: TGTGCCAGCAGTGCAACTCCGTACGGCCCAGCGGGGACCCAGTACTTC. This sequence encodes CASSATPYGPAGTQYF.

This rearrangement joins TRBV5-1 to TRBJ1-5, with 10 positions matching TRBD1. V lost 1 base, J lost 6 bases, and 4 bases stayed unmatched. CDR1 SGHRS and CDR2 YFSETQ come from the germline V gene. This CDR3 is 15 amino acids long. The chain's CDR3 is CASSLRTGGGQPQHF. The CDR3 region has the DNA TGCGCCAGCAGCTTGCGGACAGGGGGAGGTCAGCCCCAGCATTTT.

The chain carries TRBV30 and TRBJ1-5; TRBD1 matches 12 bases. The germline V gene encodes CDR1 GTSNPN and CDR2 SVGIG (reference sequence). CDR3 length equals 15 residues. Losses at the gene ends were 1 base for V and 6 bases for J; bases not matched to a gene: 4. CDR3 sequence: CAWSGGTGGFQPQHF. The DNA of the CDR3 is TGTGCCTGGAGTGGAGGGACAGGGGGCTTTCAGCCCCAGCATTTT.

This rearrangement joins TRBV5-1 to TRBJ1-4; 8 bases match TRBD1. Germline V gene data show CDR1 as SGHRS and CDR2 as YFSETQ. After removal of 5 bases from V and 7 bases from J, the junction contained 10 bases not matched to a gene. The CDR3 loop spans 15 amino acids. This chain's CDR3 is CASSNPQGAGEKLFF. In DNA, the CDR3 is TGCGCCAGCAGTAACCCCCAGGGGGCTGGTGAAAAACTGTTTTTT. The full variable domain, in which reference TRBV5-1 and TRBJ1-4 provide the parts outside the CDR3, is KAGVTQTPRYLIKTRGQQVTLSCSPISGHRSVSWYQQTPGQGLQFLFEYFSETQRNKGNFPGRFSGRQFSNSRSEMNVSTLELGDSALYLCASSNPQGAGEKLFFGSGTQLSVL.

On this clone itself: The same CDR3 is also encoded by other DNA sequences in this sample. The genes are TRBV4-3 and TRBJ1-1, with 9 bases fitting TRBD1. J lost 5 bases, V lost 3 bases, and 7 bases had no gene match. This CDR3 region has 15 residues. Germline V gene lookup returns CDR1 LGHNA and CDR2 YSLEER. As DNA, the CDR3 is TGCGCCAGCAGCCAGGATGGAGGGACAGGGACTGAAGCTTTCTTT. It yields the protein CASSQDGGTGTEAFF.

The chain recombines TRBV27 with TRBJ1-1; 8 bases are a match to TRBD1. Germline V gene sequence: CDR1 MNHEY, CDR2 SMNVEV (reference sequence). The CDR3 runs to 17 residues. Unmatched junction bases numbered 14, after V lost 8 bases and J lost 0 bases. The CDR3 protein is CASGQGASLPMNTEAFF. The CDR3 DNA is TGTGCCAGCGGGCAGGGGGCATCACTCCCCATGAACACTGAAGCTTTCTTT.

V gene TRBV7-9 combines with J gene TRBJ2-1; the D gene is possibly TRBD1 (6 bases). From germline, CDR1 is SEHNR and CDR2 FQNEAQ (reference sequence). CDR3 length: 14 residues. V shed 5 bases and J shed 10 bases, with 18 bases lying between them. The CDR3 sequence: CASSESTGFEEQFF. CDR3 sequence (DNA): TGTGCCAGCAGCGAGTCGACAGGATTTGAAGAGCAGTTCTTC.

The CDR3 protein is CASSEFGQGSGYTF. DNA of the CDR3: TGTGCCAGCAGTGAATTCGGACAGGGCTCCGGCTACACCTTC. V and J are TRBV2 and TRBJ1-2; 8 bases line up with TRBD1. After removal of 2 bases from V and 8 bases from J, the junction contained 7 bases not matched to a gene. Per germline, CDR1 SNHLY and CDR2 FYNNEI. This CDR3 is built from 14 residues.

Only one count was recorded for this clone. The V gene is TRBV5-1, the J gene TRBJ2-1; no definite D call. CDR3 length equals 14 residues. CDR1 is SGHRS and CDR2 is YFSETQ in the germline V gene. V dropped 0 bases and J dropped 3 bases, with 7 bases sitting between them. The CDR3 loop reads CASSLARVYNEQFF. The CDR3 coding sequence is TGCGCCAGCAGCTTGGCTCGGGTCTACAATGAGCAGTTCTTC.

This clone was picked up a small number of times. The rearrangement uses TRBV27 and TRBJ2-5; 8 bases are a match to TRBD2. Germline V gives CDR1 MNHEY, CDR2 SMNVEV (reference sequence). V dropped 2 bases and J dropped 5; count of bases not matched to a gene: 13. CDR3 length: 17 residues. The DNA of the CDR3 is TGTGCCAGCAGTTTAAATGCTGTCGGGGGGGCCCGGGAGACCCAGTACTTC. As protein: CASSLNAVGGARETQYF.